This T cell receptor (beta chain) was documented in a study of blood T cells in healthy people across ages. Study-wide findings and caveats: Bulk PBMC profiling left naive and antigen-experienced comparisons inconclusive. Diversity of TCR beta per million T cells declined in a roughly linear way with age. Long-lived donors carried more naive CD4+ cells and greater diversity than aged donors.

The V and J ends lost 5 bases and 3 bases respectively, with 13 bases between them. In germline, CDR1 is SGHRS, CDR2 YFSETQ. The CDR3 totals 14 residues. The use of a sample-barcoded 5' primer and a J-beta primer mix characterized a second PCR of roughly 6 to 11 cycles. A single record per CDR3 protein comes from TCRdb applying MiXCR to the 5' RACE reads. The sample lists about 1.8 million distinct CDR3 sequences, about 49% seen once, with approximately 2% in the top ten. Concerning this clonotype itself: Its specificity is unknown.

This receptor was obtained from a woman in her thirties or forties in good health. Sample: blood. The chain has TRBV5-1 and TRBJ2-3, with D possibly matching TRBD1 (7 bases). The CDR3 here is CASRVQGRTDTQYF. The CDR3 nucleotides are TGCGCCAGCAGGGTACAGGGGAGGACAGATACGCAGTATTTT. Looking up the rest from reference TRBV5-1 and TRBJ2-3 gives the full variable domain: KAGVTQTPRYLIKTRGQQVTLSCSPISGHRSVSWYQQTPGQGLQFLFEYFSETQRNKGNFPGRFSGRQFSNSRSEMNVSTLELGDSALYLCASRVQGRTDTQYFGPGTRLTVL.